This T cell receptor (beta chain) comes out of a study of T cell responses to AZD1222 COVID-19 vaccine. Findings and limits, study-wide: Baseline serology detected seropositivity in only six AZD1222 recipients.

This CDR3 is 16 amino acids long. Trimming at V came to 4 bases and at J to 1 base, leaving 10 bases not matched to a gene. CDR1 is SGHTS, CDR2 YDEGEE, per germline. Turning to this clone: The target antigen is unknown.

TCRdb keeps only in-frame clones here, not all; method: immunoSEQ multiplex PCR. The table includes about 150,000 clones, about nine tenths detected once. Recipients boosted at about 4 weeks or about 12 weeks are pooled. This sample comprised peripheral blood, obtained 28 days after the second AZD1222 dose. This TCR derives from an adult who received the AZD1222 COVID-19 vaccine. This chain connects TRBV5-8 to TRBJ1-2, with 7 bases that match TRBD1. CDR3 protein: CASSLRQGRLNYGYTF. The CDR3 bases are TGTGCCAGCAGCCTAAGACAGGGAAGACTTAACTATGGCTACACCTTC.